This TCR beta chain was obtained from a study of blood T cell repertoires in COVID-19. CDR3 length equals 16 residues. From germline, CDR1 is MNHEY and CDR2 SVGAGI. The V segment lost 2 bases and the J segment 5 bases; nucleotides outside the gene matches: 7. Per the original data handling: Amplification of reference gene primers was used by the study to estimate nucleated cell counts. The data were produced by immunoSEQ multiplex PCR, yet TCRdb's version contains in-frame clones alone and is incomplete. For V, J and clone size, that table is used; D and trimming come from the DNA. This repertoire shows some 80,000 clones, approximately 87% found once; its top ten account for 2% to 3%.

This receptor was obtained from a human donor in a cohort sampled during active COVID-19. V gene TRBV6-5 combines with J gene TRBJ2-2; 8 bases match TRBD2. The material sequenced was peripheral blood. The DNA for the CDR3 is TGTGCCAGCAGTTACGATGGCGGGAGGATGACCGGGGAGCTGTTTTTT. Its translation: CASSYDGGRMTGELFF.